The present entry profiles one T cell receptor (beta chain) with its context. The target antigen is unknown. Produced via immunoSEQ multiplex PCR; TCRdb's table is partial and in-frame only. Of hundreds of thousands of clones in the sample, about 90% are singletons; the top ten hold over 1.3%. The treatment denotes: about 20 received Ad26.COV2.S at low or high dose, single or two shots; several received placebo; per-sample allocation not given. Day 63 after the first injection of vaccine or placebo was the sampling time. An adult of 18-55 years in Boston served as donor. Its platform was an Ad26 vector, and its expressed antigen was Wuhan-strain SARS-CoV-2 spike. The data belong to a study of Ad26.COV2.S vaccination and SARS-CoV-2 variants. In the study overall: In the study, Ad26.COV2.S was injected intramuscularly once, or twice 56 days apart. Study conclusions and caveats: Assessments of TCR breadth and depth may have underestimated the total T cell responses.

V trimming: 5 bases; J trimming: 3 bases; junction bases outside the gene matches: 6. CDR3 length: 15 amino acids. Germline V CDR1 and CDR2: KGHSH, LQKENI. This receptor was taken from a person aged 18-65 years who received the Ad26.COV2.S COVID-19 vaccine or a placebo. The material was peripheral blood, obtained in a trial of Ad26.COV2.S vaccine versus placebo. The chain employs TRBV18 and TRBJ2-1; 8 positions match TRBD1. CDR3 residues: CASSLDRVDYNEQFF. The CDR3 nucleotides read TGTGCCAGCTCATTGGACAGGGTGGACTACAATGAGCAGTTCTTC.